The 13 T cell receptor beta chains below all came from one sample that was sequenced in a study of blood T cell repertoires in COVID-19. The data were produced by immunoSEQ multiplex PCR, yet TCRdb's version contains in-frame clones alone and is incomplete. The table shows under 55,000 clones, with 70% to 85% occurring only once. The sequenced sample consisted of peripheral blood. All receptors derive from an older man with acute or convalescent COVID-19.

The chain employs TRBV20-1 and TRBJ1-6, with D unclear. Trimming pared 3 bases from V and 0 bases from J, leaving 12 bases between. The CDR3 is made up of 16 amino acids. Germline V gives CDR1 DFQATT, CDR2 SNEGSKA (reference sequence). The CDR3 here is CSASSAASSYNSPLHF. DNA of the CDR3: TGCAGTGCTAGTTCCGCCGCCAGCTCCTATAATTCACCCCTCCACTTT.

The chain combines TRBV12-5 with TRBJ1-6, with 8 nucleotides matching TRBD1. This CDR3 has 14 residues. V dropped 6 bases and J dropped 7; count of bases not matched to a gene: 5. CDR1 is LGHNT and CDR2 is FRNRAP in the germline V gene. CDR3 sequence (DNA): TGTGCTAGTGGCCATGGACAGGGCAATTCACCCCTCCACTTT. Its translation is CASGHGQGNSPLHF.

The rearrangement joins TRBV11-3 to TRBJ2-7, with D possibly TRBD1 on 5 matching bases. From germline, CDR1 is SGHNT and CDR2 YENEEA. This CDR3 is built from 12 residues. Trimming pared 5 bases from V and 5 bases from J, leaving 10 bases between. The DNA for the CDR3 is TGTGCCAGCAGCCCAGGACAAAACGAGCAGTACTTC. It codes for CASSPGQNEQYF.

The J gene is TRBJ1-1, the V gene TRBV5-8; D is unresolved. V was cut by 4 bases and J by 5 bases, with 9 bases left in between. There are 12 residues in the CDR3. Per germline, CDR1 SGHTS and CDR2 YDEGEE. CDR3 loop: CASSTSGTEAFF. For the CDR3, the DNA is TGTGCCAGCAGCACCTCCGGGACTGAAGCTTTCTTT. Supplemented by reference TRBV5-8 and TRBJ1-1, the full variable domain reads EAGVTQSPTHLIKTRGQQATLRCSPISGHTSVYWYQQALGLGLQFLLWYDEGEERNRGNFPPRFSGRQFPNYSSELNVNALELEDSALYLCASSTSGTEAFFGQGTRLTVV.

The chain couples TRBV5-1 to TRBJ2-5, with D perhaps TRBD2 (6 bases). CDR3 length: 16 residues. With 5 bases removed from V and 1 base from J, the gap between germline ends came to 18 bases. Germline CDR1 is SGHRS and CDR2 is YFSETQ. The CDR3 coding sequence is TGCGCCAGCAGACCGGGACTCCTCACAACCCAAGAGACCCAGTACTTC. Its protein product is CASRPGLLTTQETQYF.

The V call is TRBV5-4, the J call TRBJ1-2, with D hard to call. The germline gives CDR1 SGHNT, CDR2 YYREEE (reference sequence). The CDR3 length is 12 residues. Trimming took 0 bases from V and 6 from J, leaving 6 bases between them. This chain's CDR3 is CASSLEGDGYTF. CDR3 DNA sequence: TGTGCCAGCAGCTTGGAGGGAGATGGCTACACCTTC.

This clone was seen a handful of times. The V and J genes are TRBV5-5 and TRBJ2-5, with TRBD1 matching 8 bases. CDR1 and CDR2 from the germline V gene are SGHKS and YYEKEE (reference sequence). CDR3 length: 15 residues. Trimming took 0 bases from V and 3 from J; bases not matched to a gene: 4. CDR3 DNA sequence: TGTGCCAGCAGCTTGGAGGACAGGGAGGAAGAGACCCAGTACTTC. Amino acid sequence: CASSLEDREEETQYF. Drawing the rest from reference TRBV5-5 and TRBJ2-5, the complete variable domain is DAGVTQSPTHLIKTRGQQVTLRCSPISGHKSVSWYQQVLGQGPQFIFQYYEKEERGRGNFPDRFSARQFPNYSSELNVNALLLGDSALYLCASSLEDREEETQYFGPGTRLLVL.

This clone turned up a few times. The chain carries TRBV28 and TRBJ1-2; TRBD1 aligns across 9 bases. Per germline, CDR1 MDHEN and CDR2 SYDVKM. This CDR3 has 16 residues. The CDR3 loop is CADFRDREYCVEGYTF. In nucleotides, the CDR3 is TGTGCAGATTTCCGGGACAGGGAATATTGTGTGGAAGGCTACACCTTC.

This rearrangement joins TRBV7-3 to TRBJ2-1; 10 positions agree with TRBD1. J was trimmed by 8 bases and V by 2 bases; bases with no gene match: 6. CDR3 length: 15 amino acids. Germline V gene sequence: CDR1 SGHTA, CDR2 FQGTGA. The CDR3 loop reads CASSLDRGLFDEQFF. The CDR3, as DNA: TGTGCCAGCAGCTTAGACAGGGGGCTATTCGATGAGCAGTTCTTC.

About this clone itself: This CDR3 is also generated by other DNA sequences in the sample. The chain recombines TRBV29-1 with TRBJ2-3, with D maybe TRBD2 (6 bases). V shed 4 bases and J shed 0 bases, with 8 bases lying between them. CDR3 size: 13 residues. Germline-derived CDR1 and CDR2 are SQVTM and ANQGSEA. This CDR3 reads CSVGGRSTDTQYF. The CDR3 DNA reads TGCAGCGTTGGGGGGAGGAGCACAGATACGCAGTATTTT.

The gene calls are TRBV3-1 (or the pseudogene TRBV3-2) and TRBJ1-2; D is possibly TRBD1 (5 bases). The germline V gene has CDR1 LGHDT and CDR2 YNNKEL (reference sequence). This CDR3 is 14 amino acids long. Trimming took 4 bases from V and 2 from J, leaving 11 bases between them. The CDR3 DNA reads TGTGCCAGCAGCCGGGGGGGGTCGAACTATGGCTACACCTTC. Protein sequence: CASSRGGSNYGYTF.

This clone has a count of ten or more. The J gene is TRBJ2-2, the V gene TRBV7-6; 8 nucleotides agree with TRBD1. With 5 bases clipped from V and 4 bases from J, the junction kept 6 bases outside the gene matches. The CDR3 totals 15 residues. Per germline, CDR1 SGHVS and CDR2 FNYEAQ. CDR3 DNA sequence: TGTGCCAGCAGCCCAGGGGGCGCGAGCACCGGGGAGCTGTTTTTT. It is translated as CASSPGGASTGELFF.

This clone was seen repeatedly, ten times or more. This chain connects TRBV29-1 to TRBJ2-5; 9 bases are a match to TRBD1. Germline trimming cut 7 bases from V and 5 bases from J; bases unmatched to any gene: 5. The germline V gene encodes CDR1 SQVTM and CDR2 ANQGSEA. The CDR3 contains 12 residues. CDR3 coding DNA: TGCAGCGGGGGGACAGGGACGGAGACCCAGTACTTC. This sequence encodes CSGGTGTETQYF.